Listed here are 20 T cell receptor beta chains from one sample, sequenced in a study of precursors of human CD4 cytotoxic T cells. TCRdb analysed the reads with MiXCR anew, one entry per CDR3 protein. The sample yields 450 to 600 distinct CDR3 sequences, about 17% seen once. Four sorted CD4+ memory subsets, central memory, effector memory, IL-7R-high TEMRA and IL-7R-negative TEMRA, were UMI-sequenced. The sequenced material came from memory CD4+ T cells from blood (PBMCs). Receptor source: a human donor in good health.

This clonotype was seen a few times. The rearrangement uses TRBV12-3 or TRBV12-4 and TRBJ2-2; D remains unclear. Between the trimmed V and J ends, which lost 2 bases and 1 base, there was a span of 5 bases. The CDR3 runs 14 residues. The CDR3 loop reads CASSLFGNTGELFF. CDR3 in DNA: TGTGCCAGCAGTTTATTCGGGAACACCGGGGAGCTGTTTTTT.

In this sample, this clonotype turned up a few times. The rearrangement uses TRBV3-1 and TRBJ2-7; 9 bases map to TRBD1. V dropped 4 bases and J dropped 2; count of bases not matched to a gene: 15. Germline assignment: CDR1 LGHDT and CDR2 YNNKEL (reference sequence). The CDR3 has 18 amino acids. DNA for the CDR3: TGTGCCAGCAGCCGATCCAGTCTCCTGGGACAGGGAACCTACGAGCAGTACTTC. This sequence encodes CASSRSSLLGQGTYEQYF.

This chain links TRBV5-5 with TRBJ2-1; a weak D match, TRBD2 (6 bases). CDR1 and CDR2 from the germline V gene are SGHKS and YYEKEE (reference sequence). The CDR3 has 14 amino acids. V was pared by 3 bases and J by 5 bases, with 12 bases between. The CDR3 bases are TGTGCCAGCAGCTACTGGGACTCAGACAATGAGCAGTTCTTC. Protein: CASSYWDSDNEQFF.

This clonotype qualifies as large. The rearrangement uses TRBV7-8 and TRBJ1-2; weak D call: TRBD1 (5 bases). Germline loops: CDR1 SGHVS, CDR2 FQNEAQ. The CDR3 sequence is 15 residues long. V was clipped by 1 base and J by 7 bases, with 16 bases between them. The CDR3 spells CASSLGSPGGAGYTF. The CDR3 nucleotides are TGTGCCAGCAGCTTAGGCAGCCCAGGCGGGGCTGGCTACACCTTC.

This clonotype has only a few counts. J is TRBJ2-2 and V is TRBV6-5, with TRBD2 matching 9 bases. V was pared by 3 bases and J by 4 bases, with 3 bases of the junction left unmatched. In germline, CDR1 is MNHEY, CDR2 SVGAGI. The CDR3 contains 15 residues. CDR3 nucleotides: TGTGCCAGCAGTTATGGAGCGGGAGGCACCGGGGAGCTGTTTTTT. This encodes CASSYGAGGTGELFF.

V and J are TRBV3-1 and TRBJ2-5; 15 bases agree with TRBD2. In germline, CDR1 is LGHDT, CDR2 YNNKEL (reference sequence). The CDR3 spans 14 residues. Trimming removed 6 bases from V and 4 bases from J; junction bases left unmatched: 0. Written as DNA, the CDR3 is TGTGCCAGCAGGGGACTAGCGGGAGGAGAGACCCAGTACTTC. It is translated as CASRGLAGGETQYF.

This clonotype counts as large (0.1 to 1%). This chain links TRBV11-3 with TRBJ2-1; D is possibly TRBD2 (5 bases). The V end lost 4 bases, the J end lost 7 bases, and 8 bases lay between the germline ends. The CDR3 loop spans 12 amino acids. CDR1 and CDR2 from the germline V gene are SGHNT and YENEEA. Written as DNA, the CDR3 is TGTGCCAGCAGCTCCACTAGAAATGAGCAGTTCTTC. This gives the protein CASSSTRNEQFF.

V gene TRBV14 combines with J gene TRBJ2-5, with D perhaps assigned TRBD1 or TRBD2 (5 bases each). There are 14 residues in the CDR3. In germline, CDR1 is SGHDN, CDR2 FVKESK. The V gene lost 2 bases and the J gene lost 5 bases, with 12 bases spanning the gap. In DNA form, the CDR3 reads TGTGCCAGCAGCCAACCGGGACGACGGGAGACCCAGTACTTC. Translated: CASSQPGRRETQYF. Together with reference TRBV14 and TRBJ2-5, the CDR3 gives the full variable domain: EAGVTQFPSHSVIEKGQTVTLRCDPISGHDNLYWYRRVMGKEIKFLLHFVKESKQDESGMPNNRFLAERTGGTYSTLKVQPAELEDSGVYFCASSQPGRRETQYFGPGTRLLVL.

This clonotype has a handful of counts. The rearrangement uses TRBV12-3 or TRBV12-4 and TRBJ1-6; TRBD1 agrees at 9 bases. The J segment lost 7 bases and the V segment lost 4 bases, leaving 5 bases of the junction unmatched. The CDR3 totals 15 residues. The DNA for the CDR3 is TGTGCCAGCAGTTCCCGACAGGGGGTCAATTCACCCCTCCACTTT. This translates into CASSSRQGVNSPLHF.

In its sample, this clonotype ranks as large. CDR3 residues: CSAPRPPYYEQYF. In nucleotides, the CDR3 is TGCAGTGCTCCCCGTCCCCCCTACTACGAGCAGTACTTC. This chain uses TRBV20-1 with TRBJ2-7; D not certain. The V gene lost 5 bases and the J gene lost 3 bases, with 14 bases spanning the gap. The CDR3 runs to 13 residues. Germline values: CDR1 DFQATT, CDR2 SNEGSKA (reference sequence).

This clonotype is labeled large. The rearrangement joins TRBV24-1 to TRBJ1-1, with a tentative D call TRBD1 (5 bases). CDR1 is KGHDR and CDR2 is SFDVKD in the germline V gene. Trimming shortened V by 3 bases and J by 6 bases, and 7 bases separated the two germline ends. The CDR3 loop spans 12 amino acids. The CDR3 sequence: CATSDARAEAFF. Written as DNA, the CDR3 is TGTGCCACCAGTGATGCCAGGGCTGAAGCTTTCTTT.

By sample fraction, this clonotype is large. The chain is built from TRBV29-1 and TRBJ2-2, with 9 positions matching TRBD1. The CDR3 has 14 amino acids. From germline, CDR1 is SQVTM and CDR2 ANQGSEA. Trimming at V came to 7 bases and at J to 7 bases, leaving 10 bases not matched to a gene. The CDR3 sequence: CSAHEQGAFGELFF. The CDR3 DNA sequence: TGCAGCGCCCACGAACAGGGGGCCTTCGGGGAGCTGTTTTTT.

Judged by abundance, this clonotype is large (0.1 to 1%). The rearrangement joins TRBV5-1 to TRBJ2-2; D is unresolved. This CDR3 spans 14 amino acids. V lost 7 bases to trimming and J lost 0 bases, with 10 bases between them. Per germline, CDR1 SGHRS and CDR2 YFSETQ. CDR3 sequence reads: CASGISTNTGELFF. For the CDR3, the DNA is TGCGCCAGCGGGATAAGTACGAACACCGGGGAGCTGTTTTTT.

V is TRBV10-3 and J is TRBJ2-7, with D uncertain. The germline gives CDR1 ENHRY, CDR2 SYGVKD. The CDR3 extends over 14 amino acids. Trimming took 6 bases from V and 3 from J, leaving 15 bases between them. Here the CDR3 DNA reads TGTGCCATCAGCGCCACTCGGGTCGACTACGAGCAGTACTTC. Encoded protein: CAISATRVDYEQYF.

This clonotype was detected only a few times. The chain combines TRBV6-2 or TRBV6-3 with TRBJ1-1, with D maybe TRBD1 (6 bases). V lost 2 bases and J 7 bases, leaving 11 bases between the germline ends. Germline loops: CDR1 MNHEY, CDR2 SVGEGT. CDR3 length equals 13 residues. CDR3 DNA: TGTGCCAGCAGTTACGCGCAGGGGCGTGAAGCTTTCTTT. Residues: CASSYAQGREAFF.

This clonotype is categorized as hyperexpanded. The chain uses TRBV24-1 and TRBJ1-5; D remains ambiguous. CDR3 length: 13 amino acids. Deletions cut 8 bases from V and 0 bases from J, with 7 bases between. Germline assignment: CDR1 KGHDR and CDR2 SFDVKD. CDR3 region: CATTENSNQPQHF. The CDR3 bases are TGTGCCACCACCGAAAATAGCAATCAGCCCCAGCATTTT.

As to this clonotype: A much more abundant neighbour one base away suggests this may be a read error. V is TRBV7-9 and J is TRBJ1-6; D not resolved. The CDR3 sequence is 11 residues long. CDR1 is SEHNR, CDR2 FQNEAQ, per germline (reference sequence). The CDR3 DNA reads as TGTGCCAACAGCACAGAGTCACCCCTCCACTTT. This codes for CANSTESPLHF. The full variable domain, completed using reference TRBV7-9 and TRBJ1-6, is DTGVSQNPRHKITKRGQNVTFRCDPISEHNRLYWYRQTLGQGPEFLTYFQNEAQLEKSRLLSDRFSAERPKGSFSTLEIQRTEQGDSAMYLCANSTESPLHFGNGTRLTVT.

This chain uses TRBV5-1 with TRBJ2-3, with 7 bases matching TRBD2. This CDR3 has 16 residues. Germline trimming cut 2 bases from V and 0 bases from J; bases unmatched to any gene: 6. Germline assignment: CDR1 SGHRS and CDR2 YFSETQ. The CDR3 here is CASSLQAGKSTDTQYF. CDR3 sequence (DNA): TGCGCCAGCAGCTTACAAGCGGGGAAGAGCACAGATACGCAGTATTTT.

This clonotype is large within its sample. The genes are TRBV5-1 and TRBJ2-3; 7 nucleotides align to TRBD2. The V segment lost 2 bases and the J segment 0 bases; nucleotides outside the gene matches: 6. CDR1 SGHRS and CDR2 YFSETQ come from the germline V gene. CDR3 length equals 16 residues. The CDR3 here is CASSLQAGRSTDTQYF. The DNA for the CDR3 is TGCGCCAGCAGCTTACAAGCGGGGAGAAGCACAGATACGCAGTATTTT.

This clonotype was seen a few times. The V call is TRBV2, the J call TRBJ2-1; D remains unclear. Germline values: CDR1 SNHLY, CDR2 FYNNEI. CDR3 size: 15 residues. The V and J ends lost 0 bases and 1 base respectively, with 7 bases between them. In DNA, the CDR3 is TGTGCCAGCAGTGAAGCCGGCGGATCCTACAATGAGCAGTTCTTC. It is translated as CASSEAGGSYNEQFF.